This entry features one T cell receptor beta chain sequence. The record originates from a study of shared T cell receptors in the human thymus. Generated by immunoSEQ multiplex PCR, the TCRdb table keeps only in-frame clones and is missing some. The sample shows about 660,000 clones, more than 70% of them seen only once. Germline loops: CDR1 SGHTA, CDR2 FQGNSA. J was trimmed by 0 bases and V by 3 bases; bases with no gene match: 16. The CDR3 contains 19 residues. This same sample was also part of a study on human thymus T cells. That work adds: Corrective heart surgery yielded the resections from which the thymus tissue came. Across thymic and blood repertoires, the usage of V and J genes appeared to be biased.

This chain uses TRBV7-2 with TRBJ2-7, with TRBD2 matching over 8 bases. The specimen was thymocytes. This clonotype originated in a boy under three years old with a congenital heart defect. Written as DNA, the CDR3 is TGTGCCAGCAGCTTTACATCGCCGGGAGGGCCTGATAACTCCTACGAGCAGTACTTC. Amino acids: CASSFTSPGGPDNSYEQYF.